The clone carrying this T cell receptor (beta chain) has just a few counts. Its target is unknown. TCR alpha and TCR beta cDNA libraries with sample barcodes and UMIs came from 5'RACE using constant-segment primers. One entry per CDR3 protein, called by TCRdb with MiXCR from the 5' RACE reads. The sample records approximately 580,000 distinct CDR3 sequences, just over 20% being singletons. Germline lookup yields CDR1 SGHVS and CDR2 FQNEAQ. Unmatched junction bases numbered 2, after V lost 1 base and J lost 10 bases. This CDR3 region has 13 residues. The data were taken from a study of T-cell memory formation after mild COVID-19. Whole-study results and caveats: Memory cells collected pre-infection included some clones that later responded, suggesting cross-reactive memory joined.

The TCR sequence derives from an adult woman who had mild COVID-19 (a few samples of this study predate the infection). Cell type and time point are not known. V is TRBV7-8 and J is TRBJ2-1; 9 bases agree with TRBD2. Sample: PBMCs or a T cell subset sorted from them (not recorded which). The CDR3 protein is CASSLGGLAEQFF. The CDR3 DNA reads as TGTGCCAGCAGCTTAGGAGGACTAGCGGAGCAGTTCTTC.